In its sample, the clone carrying this T cell receptor (beta chain) was seen a few times. Antigen: not known. Sample barcodes and UMIs were carried by the TCR alpha and TCR beta cDNA libraries that 5'RACE generated with constant-segment primers. One entry per CDR3 protein, called by TCRdb with MiXCR from the 5' RACE reads. In the table there are about 210,000 distinct CDR3 sequences, roughly a tenth of which are singletons. Germline values: CDR1 SGHDN, CDR2 FVKESK. This CDR3 has 13 residues. V shed 1 base and J shed 4 bases, with 7 bases lying between them. These data are taken from a study of T-cell memory formation after mild COVID-19. Study results and limitations: Some responding clones appeared in pre-infection memory, suggesting cross-reactive memory joined. Contracting CD4+ clones lay largely in CM and EM, with CD8+ ones residing in EMRA. Contracting clones, day 15 to 85, had balanced CD4/CD8, and later expanders favored CD4+.

This chain links TRBV14 with TRBJ1-2; a weak D match, TRBD1 (5 bases). The clonotype comes from a man aged 18 to 29 who had mild COVID-19 (a few samples of this study predate the infection). Cell type and time point are not known. Sequencing was done on a sample of PBMCs or a T cell subset sorted from them (not recorded which). CDR3 amino acids: CASSQGGFYGYTF. CDR3 DNA: TGTGCCAGCAGCCAAGGGGGGTTCTATGGCTACACCTTC.